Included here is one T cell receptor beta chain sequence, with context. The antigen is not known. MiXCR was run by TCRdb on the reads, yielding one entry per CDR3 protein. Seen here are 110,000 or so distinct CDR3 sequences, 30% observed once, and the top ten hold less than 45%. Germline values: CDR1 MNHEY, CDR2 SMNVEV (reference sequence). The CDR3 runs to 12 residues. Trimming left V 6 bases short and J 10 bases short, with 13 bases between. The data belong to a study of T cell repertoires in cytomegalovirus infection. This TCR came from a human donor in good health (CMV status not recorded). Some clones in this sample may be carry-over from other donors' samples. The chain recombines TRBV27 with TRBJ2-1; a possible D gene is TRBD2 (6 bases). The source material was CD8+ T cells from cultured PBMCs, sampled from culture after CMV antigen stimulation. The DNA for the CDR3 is TGTGCCAGCAGACTCTGGCGGGGCGAGCAGTTCTTC. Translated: CASRLWRGEQFF.